This record covers a single TCR beta chain. Its antigen is not identified. CDR3 size: 12 residues. V gave up 1 base and J gave up 4 bases, with 4 bases separating them. CDR1 and CDR2 from the germline V gene are MNHNS and SASEGT. Sequenced by immunoSEQ multiplex PCR; TCRdb stores in-frame clones only, minus some. The table has approximately 97,000 clones, more than 70% seen once. The data originate from a study of identifying expanded T cells in peripheral blood. No infections or other immune events were documented during collection. Study-wide points: Across healthy donors, higher total template counts meant significantly greater roughly two-week count variance. Over approximately two and four weeks, about 17 and 20 clones changed, versus approximately 1.2 between replicates.

The chain uses TRBV6-1 and TRBJ2-5; no firm D call. Sequencing used blood. The clonotype comes from a person aged 18 to 70 in good health. CDR3 in amino acids: CASSEVRETQYF. As DNA, the CDR3 is TGTGCCAGCAGTGAAGTTAGAGAGACCCAGTACTTC.